This paragraph covers one T cell receptor beta chain sequence. This clonotype was found a few times. Its recognized antigen is unknown. Base quality data are lacking; no much larger clone is found one base away. Library preparation employed 5' RACE. Data came from a NextSeq 500. In the TCR library protocol, unique molecular identifiers were attached to individual cDNA molecules to correct for PCR bias and sequencing error. TCR alpha and beta chains were both sequenced, and the abundances of alpha and beta sequences in each sample were closely correlated with each other. The paper's processing steps were these. Decombinator V4 was used to perform V gene, J gene and CDR3 annotation of TCR sequences. Expanded TCRs were defined as changing significantly between any two time points under a Poisson model with p below 0.0001. TCR abundances were normalised to the total number of TCRs sequenced in each sample and reported as counts per million. TRAV1-2 paired with TRAJ12, TRAJ20 or TRAJ33 defined MAIT TCRs, while TRAV10 paired with TRAJ18 defined iNKT TCRs. A search of VDJdb, accessed on 1 November 2021, was run for TCRs annotated to CMV, EBV and SARS-CoV-2, with TCRs annotated for multiple antigens excluded. The raw public reads went through TCRdb reprocessing: fastp at Q25, MiXCR clone calling, in-frame beta chains kept. Every entry covers one CDR3 protein and lists the most common genes and DNA from its rows. Clone size and V and J calls follow TCRdb, not the original study. Recorded for this sample are tens of thousands of distinct CDR3 sequences; roughly an eighth of them occurred a single time. The top ten constitute about 1.7% of the sample.

This entry belongs to a study of early T cells in non-severe SARS-CoV-2 infection (dated by TCRdb to the early 2020s). Turning to the overall study: Because TCR sequencing relied on bulk RNA taken from unsorted whole blood, pairing of alpha and beta chains was not possible. Paper-wide results and their limitations: VDJdb matching was skewed toward anti-spike CD8 responses and likely underestimated virus-specific expansions, missing private and CD4 specificities.

The study was a case-control design nested within a healthcare worker cohort in London, UK, with weekly nasopharyngeal swab PCR tests and blood sampling. Between 23 and 31 March 2020, the week of the UK lockdown, healthcare workers were enrolled and then followed up weekly for as long as 16 weeks. The germline V gene gives CDR1 as LGHNT and CDR2 as FRNRAP. Inclusive of the bounding cysteine and phenylalanine, the CDR3 is 13 residues long. Solely the CDR3 DNA is kept, with 39 bases framed from the first base. From V the trimming removes 6 bases and from J it removes 0 bases, while the gene matches leave 2 bases of the junction unaccounted for.

Specimen: whole blood. The chain couples TRBV12-5 to TRBJ2-7, with TRBD1 identical over 7 junction bases. The receptor's source is an adult who was a healthcare worker with PCR-confirmed SARS-CoV-2 infection or an uninfected control (not recorded which). CDR3 reads: CASGRDSSYEQYF. The DNA reads TGTGCTAGTGGAAGGGACAGCTCCTACGAGCAGTACTTC.